This record concerns one T cell receptor beta chain sequence. Its antigen remains unknown. A much bigger clone sits one base away, suggesting this may be a read error. The data were taken from a study of prognosis after radiotherapy for stage I lung cancer. Study context: Medical inoperability was the status assigned to all non-small cell lung cancer patients.

CDR1 and CDR2 from the germline V gene are KGHDR and SFDVKD. This CDR3 contains 15 residues. Whole-study findings and limits: Divergent TRBV and TRBJ gene usage has reportedly been observed between patients with and without metastases.

By two-round multiplex PCR, the TCR beta CDR3 was amplified from genomic DNA. Individual primers that were specific to each TRBV and TRBJ gene served in first-round PCR. From the multiplex PCR reads, TCRdb called clonotypes with MiXCR, one entry per CDR3 protein. The sample holds more than 9,500 distinct CDR3 sequences, 45% to 60% seen once. This receptor was taken from a donor of 50 years or more with non-small cell lung cancer. The chain links TRBV24-1 to TRBJ2-1; unclear D gene. The sequenced sample was PBMCs, obtained before or after stereotactic body radiation therapy (not recorded which). CDR3 loop: CATSAGLISRNEKFF. CDR3 DNA sequence: TGTGCCACCAGTGCCGGCCTCATCTCTAGGAATGAGAAGTTCTTC.